This record looks at one TCR beta chain sequence and its context. As yet, its antigen is unknown. TCRdb reprocessed the reads via MiXCR and lists one record per CDR3 protein. The sample has approximately 250,000 distinct CDR3 sequences, roughly 20% seen once; the top ten hold about 20%. The trim removed 5 bases at V and 13 bases at J, leaving 5 bases unmatched. Germline V gene sequence: CDR1 SEHNR, CDR2 FQNEAQ (reference sequence). This CDR3 contains 12 residues. This entry comes from a study of T cell repertoires in cytomegalovirus infection. Study-level information: Indications came from public TCR beta signatures; they pointed to CMV infection and to a matching HLA type. Study-wide results and caveats: Summed frequency of public TCR beta families distinguished CMV carriers with the relevant HLA. HLA-C-restricted CMV-specific TCR beta clonotypes were dominant in the ex vivo response.

Sequencing was carried out using CD8+ T cells from PBMCs. The TCR originated in a human donor in good health (CMV status not recorded). Some clones in this sample may be carry-over from other donors' samples. V is TRBV7-9 and J is TRBJ2-4; 10 nucleotides agree with TRBD1. DNA for the CDR3: TGTGCCAGCAGCAAACCGGGACAGGGGCAGTACTTC. This encodes CASSKPGQGQYF.